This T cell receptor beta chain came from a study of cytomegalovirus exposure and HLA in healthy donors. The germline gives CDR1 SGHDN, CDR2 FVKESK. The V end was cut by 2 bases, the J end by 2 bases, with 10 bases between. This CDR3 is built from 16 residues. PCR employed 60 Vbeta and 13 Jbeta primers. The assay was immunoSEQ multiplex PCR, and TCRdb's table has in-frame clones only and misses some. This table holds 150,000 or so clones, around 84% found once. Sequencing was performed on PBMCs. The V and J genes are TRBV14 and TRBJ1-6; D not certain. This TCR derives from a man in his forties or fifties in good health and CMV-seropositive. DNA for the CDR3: TGTGCCAGCAGCCAATTTACGGGAACCTATAATTCACCCCTCCACTTT. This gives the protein CASSQFTGTYNSPLHF.